The 16 T cell receptor beta chains below all came from one sample that was sequenced in a study of CD8+ T cells in alopecia areata. RNA, once extracted, was reverse transcribed into cDNA for use as the sequencing template. Profiled with immunoSEQ multiplex PCR; TCRdb holds only in-frame clones, not every one. Of over 150,000 clones in the sample, 60% to 75% were seen once. The treatment here: oral pan-JAK inhibitor, 5-10 mg twice daily. Sequencing used CD4+ T cells sorted from blood, obtained at week 24, from a patient treated with tofacitinib. The source of these receptors is a human donor with alopecia areata.

The genes are TRBV12-5 and TRBJ1-1; D is uncertain. The CDR3 is made up of 16 amino acids. The germline CDR1 and CDR2 sequences are LGHNT and FRNRAP. The V and J ends lost 6 bases and 2 bases respectively, with 19 bases between them. CDR3 coding DNA: TGTGCTAGTGGACATCGGGTACCACCATCTAACACTGAAGCTTTCTTT. Amino acids: CASGHRVPPSNTEAFF.

This chain connects TRBV29-1 to TRBJ2-3, with a weak D call TRBD2 (6 bases). In germline, CDR1 is SQVTM, CDR2 ANQGSEA. The CDR3 is made up of 15 amino acids. V dropped 2 bases and J dropped 1 base, with 13 bases sitting between them. The DNA of the CDR3 is TGCAGCGTTGAACCGGGCGGGACTGGCACAGATACGCAGTATTTT. Its protein is CSVEPGGTGTDTQYF.

This clone was picked up many times. This sequence joins TRBV6-6 and TRBJ2-5, with a possible D match to TRBD2 (6 bases). The germline CDR1 and CDR2 sequences are MNHNY and SVGAGI (reference sequence). The CDR3 is 16 residues long. V lost 2 bases and J 2 bases, leaving 15 bases between the germline ends. In DNA, the CDR3 is TGTGCCAGCAGTTACGGCGGTCGGGGAGGACAAGAGACCCAGTACTTC. This translates into CASSYGGRGGQETQYF.

The V call is TRBV29-1, the J call TRBJ1-1, with 9 bases matching TRBD1. With V trimmed by 5 bases and J by 3 bases, 16 bases remained unmatched. The CDR3 consists of 17 residues. Germline values: CDR1 SQVTM, CDR2 ANQGSEA. CDR3 coding DNA: TGCAGCGTTCTCCTGGGGACAGGGCCAGGTACCTACACTGAAGCTTTCTTT. The encoded protein is CSVLLGTGPGTYTEAFF.

V usage is TRBV25-1 and J usage is TRBJ2-7; unclear D gene. Per the germline V gene, CDR1 is MGHDK and CDR2 is SYGVNS. This CDR3 is built from 12 residues. The V end was cut by 3 bases, the J end by 9 bases, with 12 bases between. DNA of the CDR3: TGTGCCAGCAGTGACCTCCTCTCATGGCAGTACTTC. It specifies CASSDLLSWQYF.

The chain carries TRBV7-2 and TRBJ2-7; perhaps TRBD2 as D (6 bases). The CDR3 has 16 residues. Germline-derived CDR1 and CDR2 are SGHTA and FQGNSA. The V and J ends lost 0 bases and 3 bases respectively, with 15 bases between them. The CDR3, as DNA: TGTGCCAGCAGCTTAGCAAGCACCGGGACTCACTACGAGCAGTACTTC. Translating gives CASSLASTGTHYEQYF.

This clone was seen more than once but under ten times. The chain uses TRBV29-1 and TRBJ2-7, with D possibly being TRBD1 (6 bases). V shed 4 bases and J shed 2 bases, with 9 bases lying between them. The CDR3 extends over 12 amino acids. In germline, CDR1 is SQVTM, CDR2 ANQGSEA. CDR3 sequence reads: CSVATGPYEQYF. Here the CDR3 DNA reads TGCAGCGTTGCCACAGGGCCCTACGAGCAGTACTTC.

The V gene is TRBV18, the J gene TRBJ1-5, with D tentatively TRBD1 (5 bases). V lost 1 base and J 6 bases, leaving 13 bases between the germline ends. Germline assignment: CDR1 KGHSH and CDR2 LQKENI. This CDR3 spans 15 amino acids. CDR3 sequence (DNA): TGTGCCAGCTCACCACAATCTGGGACGGGTCAGCCCCAGCATTTT. This codes for CASSPQSGTGQPQHF.

The chain combines TRBV7-9 with TRBJ1-1; 7 bases align to TRBD1. V was clipped by 5 bases and J by 1 base; unmatched bases: 10. Germline V gene lookup returns CDR1 SEHNR and CDR2 FQNEAQ (reference sequence). The CDR3 covers 16 residues. The CDR3 reads CASSDAEGGTNTEAFF. In DNA, the CDR3 is TGTGCCAGCAGCGACGCTGAAGGGGGCACGAACACTGAAGCTTTCTTT.

CDR3 nucleotide sequence: TGTGCCAGCTCCCCGAAGGGGGACACCGGGGAGCTGTTTTTT. Translating it yields CASSPKGDTGELFF. The genes are TRBV7-7 and TRBJ2-2; D is possibly TRBD1 (6 bases). V shed 8 bases and J shed 3 bases, with 13 bases lying between them. CDR1 SSHAT and CDR2 FNYEAQ come from the germline V gene (reference sequence). This CDR3 comprises 14 residues.

The chain carries TRBV5-1 and TRBJ1-1; the D gene is possibly TRBD1 (5 bases). The CDR3 runs to 14 residues. The germline gives CDR1 SGHRS, CDR2 YFSETQ. The V end lost 2 bases, the J end lost 5 bases, and 13 bases lay between the germline ends. The CDR3 DNA reads as TGCGCCAGCAGCTTCACCAGGGTTGGGACTGAAGCTTTCTTT. This gives the protein CASSFTRVGTEAFF.

The chain is built from TRBV6-6 and TRBJ2-2; 9 bases match TRBD1. The CDR3 loop spans 15 amino acids. V trimming: 6 bases; J trimming: 6 bases; junction bases outside the gene matches: 8. Germline V lookup: CDR1 MNHNY, CDR2 SVGAGI (reference sequence). The CDR3, as DNA: TGTGCCAGCAGACCTTGGACAGGGGAGTCCGGGGAGCTGTTTTTT. This codes for CASRPWTGESGELFF.

V gene TRBV4-2 combines with J gene TRBJ2-1, with 14 bases fitting TRBD2. Germline V CDR1 and CDR2: LGHNA, YNFKEQ. CDR3 length: 15 amino acids. The junction had 6 bases not matched to a gene; V was cut back by 4 bases and J by 10 bases. The CDR3 bases are TGTGCCAGCAGCCGCGGACTAGCGGGGGGCGGGGAGCAGTTCTTC. It is translated as CASSRGLAGGGEQFF.

The gene calls are TRBV15 and TRBJ2-5; D unclear. The germline V and J ends were trimmed by 3 bases and 2 bases, with 16 bases remaining between them. Germline assignment: CDR1 LNHNV and CDR2 YYDKDF (reference sequence). This CDR3 is built from 16 residues. As DNA, the CDR3 is TGTGCCACCAGCAGGGCGGTTTACAGCAATCAAGAGACCCAGTACTTC. Translated, it gives CATSRAVYSNQETQYF.

Ten or more counts support this clone. The CDR3 DNA sequence: TGCGCCAGCAGTACAGGGGGCGCAGATACGCAGTATTTT. Amino acids: CASSTGGADTQYF. This rearrangement joins TRBV23-1 to TRBJ2-3, with TRBD1 matching over 9 bases. Being an ORF, TRBV23-1 has a function that is uncertain. V gave up 5 bases and J gave up 4 bases; unmatched junction bases: 1. CDR3 size: 13 residues.

The chain links TRBV5-6 to TRBJ1-5; no clear D gene. V was pared by 4 bases and J by 4 bases, with 18 bases between. CDR1 and CDR2 from the germline V gene are SGHDT and YYEEEE. This CDR3 contains 16 residues. In DNA form, the CDR3 reads TGTGCCAGCAGCCTAGGACCATTCTTACCTAATCAGCCCCAGCATTTT. It yields the protein CASSLGPFLPNQPQHF. Full variable domain (missing parts from reference TRBV5-6 and TRBJ1-5): DAGVTQSPTHLIKTRGQQVTLRCSPKSGHDTVSWYQQALGQGPQFIFQYYEEEERQRGNFPDRFSGHQFPNYSSELNVNALLLGDSALYLCASSLGPFLPNQPQHFGDGTRLSIL.